This is a list of T cell receptor beta chains from one sample in a study of blood T cell repertoires in COVID-19. Profiling relied on immunoSEQ multiplex PCR, and the TCRdb table lists in-frame clones only, not all of them. Of under 200,000 clones in the sample, 85% are singletons; the top ten hold around 0.93%. Material: peripheral blood. The receptors come from a man in his sixties with COVID-19, enrolled during active disease. The CDR3 runs from the conserved cysteine through the conserved F or W. Fields, in order: J gene, D gene, clone size, V gene, CDR3 protein, CDR3 DNA. The D gene is left open where the match is weak. Rows give clone size only sometimes, using once, few, many, or a class for an expanded clone.

TRBJ1-6 TRBD1 - TRBV5-1 CASSPMGQGNSPLHF TGCGCCAGCAGCCCTATGGGACAGGGTAATTCACCCCTCCACTTT
TRBJ2-7 TRBD1 - TRBV7-2 CASSYRTGDEQYF TGTGCCAGCAGCTACCGGACAGGCGACGAGCAGTACTTC
TRBJ2-5 - - TRBV14 CASSQGLVGETQYF TGTGCCAGCAGCCAAGGTCTAGTTGGCGAGACCCAGTACTTC
TRBJ1-5 - - TRBV21-1 CASSKLRGQGDYSNQPQHF TGTGCCAGCAGCAAGTTGCGAGGACAGGGCGATTATAGCAATCAGCCCCAGCATTTT
TRBJ1-2 - - TRBV5-1 CASSLALTGETGYTF TGCGCCAGCAGCTTGGCCTTGACAGGAGAGACTGGCTACACCTTC
TRBJ1-3 - - TRBV19 CASSLTEVSGNTIYF TGTGCCAGTAGTCTAACTGAAGTCTCTGGAAACACCATATATTTT
TRBJ1-6 TRBD1 - TRBV5-4 CASSLQGVYNSPLHF TGTGCCAGCAGCTTACAGGGGGTATATAATTCACCCCTCCACTTT
TRBJ1-1 TRBD1 few TRBV7-8 CASSISQGWDTEAFF TGTGCCAGCAGCATTTCACAGGGGTGGGACACTGAAGCTTTCTTT
TRBJ2-7 TRBD1 - TRBV5-6 CASSRTGSDHEQYF TGTGCCAGCAGCCGGACAGGGTCCGACCACGAGCAGTACTTC
TRBJ2-1 TRBD2 few TRBV19 CASSAASGRVNEQFF TGTGCCAGTAGTGCAGCTAGCGGGAGGGTCAATGAGCAGTTCTTC
TRBJ1-1 TRBD1 - TRBV9 CASSILQGTNTEAFF TGTGCCAGCAGCATATTACAGGGGACGAACACTGAAGCTTTCTTT
TRBJ1-3 - - TRBV1 CTSSRQGEPGNTIYF TGCACCAGCAGCCGGCAGGGGGAACCTGGAAACACCATATATTTT
TRBJ2-3 - - TRBV2 CASSEGGGGTDTQYF TGTGCCAGCAGTGAGGGGGGAGGTGGCACAGATACGCAGTATTTT
TRBJ2-1 TRBD2 - TRBV7-2 CASSFSVTSGNNEQFF TGTGCCAGCAGCTTCTCGGTGACTAGCGGGAACAATGAGCAGTTCTTC
TRBJ2-6 TRBD1 - TRBV4-2 CASSQYGQGTGANVLTF TGTGCCAGCAGCCAATACGGACAGGGAACTGGGGCCAACGTCCTGACTTTC
TRBJ1-4 - - TRBV7-9 CASSSSTDIRGKLFF TGTGCCAGCAGCTCGTCGACAGATATAAGGGGAAAACTGTTTTTT
TRBJ1-1 TRBD1 - TRBV6-5 CASSYSVVAGGSEAFF TGTGCCAGCAGTTACTCGGTGGTTGCAGGGGGCAGTGAAGCTTTCTTT
TRBJ2-2 TRBD2 - TRBV9 CASSVGLAGGTGELFF TGTGCCAGCAGCGTAGGGCTAGCGGGAGGGACCGGGGAGCTGTTTTTT
TRBJ2-3 - - TRBV28 CASRDTGLTDTQYF TGTGCCAGCAGGGACACGGGCCTCACAGATACGCAGTATTTT
TRBJ1-4 - - TRBV7-2 CASSLNRAATNEKLFF TGTGCCAGCAGCTTGAACAGGGCCGCAACTAATGAAAAACTGTTTTTT
TRBJ1-5 - - TRBV10-3 CAISERRGAGSNQPQHF TGTGCCATCAGTGAGCGCCGGGGGGCAGGCAGCAATCAGCCCCAGCATTTT
TRBJ2-7 - - TRBV6-6 CASSLQGEQYF TGTGCCAGCAGTTTACAGGGCGAGCAGTACTTC
TRBJ1-1 - - TRBV2 CASTVLNTEAFF TGTGCCAGCACAGTCCTGAACACTGAAGCTTTCTTT
TRBJ1-1 TRBD1 - TRBV27 CASRRQGASRFTEAFF TGTGCCAGCAGGCGACAGGGGGCGAGCAGATTTACTGAAGCTTTCTTT
TRBJ1-4 - - TRBV9 CASSVGYGEGEKLFF TGTGCCAGCAGCGTAGGTTATGGAGAAGGTGAAAAACTGTTTTTT
TRBJ2-5 TRBD2 - TRBV29-1 CSTRTSGAQETQYF TGCAGCACCCGGACTAGCGGGGCACAAGAGACCCAGTACTTC
TRBJ1-4 - - TRBV5-1 CASSPAGEKLFF TGCGCCAGCAGCCCGGCGGGTGAAAAACTGTTTTTT
TRBJ1-2 TRBD1 - TRBV5-6 CASSLSGTVNYGYTF TGTGCCAGCAGCCTGTCCGGGACAGTAAACTATGGCTACACCTTC
TRBJ2-3 - once TRBV27 CASSFVGRNTDTQYF TGTGCCAGCAGTTTTGTTGGCAGAAACACAGATACGCAGTATTTT
TRBJ1-2 TRBD1 - TRBV29-1 CSVTTGTFYGYTF TGCAGCGTCACGACAGGGACATTCTATGGCTACACCTTC
TRBJ2-7 - - TRBV28 CASSLTEFEQYF TGTGCCAGCAGTTTAACGGAGTTCGAGCAGTACTTC
TRBJ1-6 - - TRBV5-4 CASSLAGGTDSPLHF TGTGCCAGCAGCTTGGCGGGGGGAACGGATTCACCCCTCCACTTT
TRBJ2-1 TRBD2 many TRBV3-1/TRBV3-2 CASSQATGTSGNEQFF TGTGCCAGCAGTCAAGCAACCGGGACTAGCGGTAATGAGCAGTTCTTC
TRBJ1-1 TRBD1 - TRBV29-1 CSVLDRGLFAEAFF TGCAGCGTCCTTGACAGGGGGCTTTTTGCTGAAGCTTTCTTT
TRBJ2-6 - - TRBV9 CASSVGRAAGANVLTF TGTGCCAGCAGCGTAGGCAGGGCGGCAGGGGCCAACGTCCTGACTTTC
TRBJ2-5 TRBD2 - TRBV14 CASSRLRLAGGTLGETQYF TGTGCCAGCAGCCGTCTAAGACTAGCGGGAGGTACGCTGGGGGAGACCCAGTACTTC
TRBJ1-5 - few TRBV7-9 CASSFGGVYSNQPQHF TGTGCCAGCAGCTTTGGGGGGGTATATAGCAATCAGCCCCAGCATTTT
TRBJ1-5 - - TRBV18 CASSPGTGNQPQHF TGTGCCAGCTCACCAGGGACTGGCAATCAGCCCCAGCATTTT
TRBJ2-3 - - TRBV3-1/TRBV3-2 CASSQAAVRAANTDTQYF TGTGCCAGCAGCCAGGCCGCGGTGAGGGCCGCGAACACAGATACGCAGTATTTT
TRBJ2-1 - few TRBV7-2 CASFGQPYNEQFF TGTGCCAGCTTCGGACAGCCCTACAATGAGCAGTTCTTC
TRBJ1-1 - - TRBV7-9 CASSPMNTEAFF TGTGCCAGCAGCCCAATGAACACTGAAGCTTTCTTT
TRBJ1-2 - once TRBV4-1 CASSLPGPGYTF TGCGCCAGCAGCCTTCCCGGTCCGGGCTACACCTTC
TRBJ2-7 - - TRBV28 CASSFLTWGGPTYEQYF TGTGCCAGCAGTTTCCTCACTTGGGGGGGCCCAACCTACGAGCAGTACTTC
TRBJ1-3 - - TRBV7-9 CASSPKTTGNTIYF TGTGCCAGCAGCCCTAAGACTACTGGAAACACCATATATTTT
TRBJ1-1 - - TRBV7-2 CASSLNRPGATEAFF TGTGCCAGCAGCTTAAATCGCCCAGGGGCAACTGAAGCTTTCTTT
TRBJ1-2 TRBD1 - TRBV27 CASSFRGQGVGYTF TGTGCCAGCAGTTTTCGGGGACAGGGGGTTGGCTACACCTTC
TRBJ2-5 - - TRBV24-1 CATSGTGETQYF TGTGCCACCAGTGGCACTGGAGAGACCCAGTACTTC
TRBJ2-7 - - TRBV29-1 CSASMRAGYEQYF TGCAGCGCCTCAATGAGGGCCGGTTACGAGCAGTACTTC
TRBJ1-2 - once TRBV6-5 CASVAGANYGYTF TGTGCCAGTGTGGCGGGGGCTAACTATGGCTACACCTTC
TRBJ1-6 TRBD1 - TRBV7-2 CASSYRDRNSPLHF TGTGCCAGCAGCTACCGGGACAGAAATTCACCCCTCCACTTT
TRBJ2-6 - - TRBV29-1 CSVAQATSSGANVLTF TGCAGCGTCGCTCAGGCGACGAGCTCTGGGGCCAACGTCCTGACTTTC
TRBJ1-1 - - TRBV2 CASKTDRQGEAFF TGTGCCAGCAAAACCGACAGGCAGGGTGAAGCTTTCTTT
TRBJ1-6 - - TRBV24-1 CATSDLGGTLHF TGTGCCACCAGTGATTTGGGGGGGACCCTCCACTTT
TRBJ2-5 - - TRBV29-1 CSVGRETQYF TGCAGCGTTGGGAGGGAGACCCAGTACTTC
TRBJ2-5 TRBD1 - TRBV27 CASSRTGVETQYF TGTGCCAGCAGTCGAACAGGGGTGGAGACCCAGTACTTC